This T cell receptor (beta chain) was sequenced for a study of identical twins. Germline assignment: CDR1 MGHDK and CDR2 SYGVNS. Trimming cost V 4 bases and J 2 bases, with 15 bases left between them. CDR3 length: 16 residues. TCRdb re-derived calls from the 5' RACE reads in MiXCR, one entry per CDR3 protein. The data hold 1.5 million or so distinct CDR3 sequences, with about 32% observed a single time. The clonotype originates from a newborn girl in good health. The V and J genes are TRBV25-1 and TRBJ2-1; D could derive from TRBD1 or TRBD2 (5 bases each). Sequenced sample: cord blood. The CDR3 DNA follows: TGTGCCAGCAGTGGGGAGCGTACAGGTACCTACAATGAGCAGTTCTTC. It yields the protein CASSGERTGTYNEQFF.